Listed below are T cell receptor beta chains from one sample, sequenced in a study of T cell responses to AZD1222 COVID-19 vaccine. Clones were read by immunoSEQ multiplex PCR, and TCRdb kept only the in-frame ones, dropping some. Of about 100,000 clones in the sample, around nine tenths are singletons; the top ten hold approximately 16%. The sample consisted of peripheral blood, taken on day 0 of AZD1222 vaccination. Receptors originate from an adult in good health. The CDR3 runs from the conserved cysteine through the conserved F or W. Fields, in order: J gene, clone size, D gene, V gene, CDR3 DNA, CDR3 protein. A D gene is named only where the DNA matches it firmly. Clone sizes are given selectively: once, few, many, or a class where the clone is expanded.

J: TRBJ1-4; size: .; D: .; V: TRBV4-1; DNA: TGCGCCAGCAGCCCGCCCCGCGTAGGGGGTAATGAAAAACTGTTTTTT; CDR3: CASSPPRVGGNEKLFF
J: TRBJ1-6; size: few; D: .; V: TRBV6-5; DNA: TGTGCCAGCGGCTTAGGCTGGGATAATTCACCCCTCCACTTT; CDR3: CASGLGWDNSPLHF
J: TRBJ2-7; size: .; D: TRBD2; V: TRBV5-6; DNA: TGTGCCAGCAGCTTGATGGGGGGGTCCTACGAGCAGTACTTC; CDR3: CASSLMGGSYEQYF
J: TRBJ2-3; size: once; D: .; V: TRBV6-1; DNA: TGTGCCAGCAGTGAAGGGGGGACACATTCTAGCACAGATACGCAGTATTTT; CDR3: CASSEGGTHSSTDTQYF
J: TRBJ2-7; size: .; D: .; V: TRBV29-1; DNA: TGCAGCGTGGAACTAGATAACTACGAGCAGTACTTC; CDR3: CSVELDNYEQYF
J: TRBJ2-3; size: .; D: .; V: TRBV2; DNA: TGTGCCAGCAGTGCTTCAAGCGCGGGCACAGATACGCAGTATTTT; CDR3: CASSASSAGTDTQYF
J: TRBJ1-5; size: .; D: .; V: TRBV5-5; DNA: TGTGCCAGCAGCCTACGGGACACATGGAACAATCAGCCCCAGCATTTT; CDR3: CASSLRDTWNNQPQHF
J: TRBJ2-5; size: once; D: .; V: TRBV5-4; DNA: TGTGCCAGCAGCTTAGTAGTTGGGGAGACCCAGTACTTC; CDR3: CASSLVVGETQYF
J: TRBJ1-1; size: .; D: .; V: TRBV5-6; DNA: TGTGCCAGCAGCTTGCGGGGTGGTCACACTGAAGCTTTCTTT; CDR3: CASSLRGGHTEAFF
J: TRBJ1-6; size: once; D: TRBD1; V: TRBV6-2/TRBV6-3; DNA: TGTGCCAGCAGTTGGAGGACAGGGCGGTCACCCCTCCACTTT; CDR3: CASSWRTGRSPLHF
J: TRBJ2-1; size: .; D: .; V: TRBV7-9; DNA: TGTGCCAGCATCCCGACCAATGAGCAGTTCTTC; CDR3: CASIPTNEQFF
J: TRBJ1-1; size: once; D: .; V: TRBV19; DNA: TGTGCCAGTACCCCAAAGGGGGGGCGCGGAGGAAACACTGAAGCTTTCTTT; CDR3: CASTPKGGRGGNTEAFF
J: TRBJ2-2; size: .; D: TRBD2; V: TRBV19; DNA: TGTGCCAGCGAGAGGACTAGCTACACCGGGGAGCTGTTTTTT; CDR3: CASERTSYTGELFF
J: TRBJ1-6; size: .; D: .; V: TRBV10-2; DNA: TGCGCCAGCAGTGAGGCAGGGGACAATTCACCCCTCCACTTT; CDR3: CASSEAGDNSPLHF
J: TRBJ1-1; size: .; D: .; V: TRBV4-1; DNA: TGCGCCAGCAGCCAAGATCTCCAGGACACTGAAGCTTTCTTT; CDR3: CASSQDLQDTEAFF